This T cell receptor beta chain was documented in a study of blood T cell repertoires in COVID-19. Study overall: COVID-19 samples, acute and convalescent, were from the United States, Italy and Spain.

In the authors' methods: Researchers report that nucleated cell counts were estimated from reference gene primer amplification. Profiling relied on immunoSEQ multiplex PCR, and the TCRdb table lists in-frame clones only, not all of them. That table gives V, J and clone size, and the DNA gave D and trimming. Of about 330,000 clones in the sample, around 82% were seen once. The length of the CDR3 is 12 residues. In germline, CDR1 is SEHNR, CDR2 FQNEAQ (reference sequence). V lost 5 bases, J lost 4 bases, and 5 bases lay in between. This TCR was sampled from a woman in her 50s with acute or convalescent COVID-19. V gene TRBV7-9 combines with J gene TRBJ1-4, with D hard to call. Material for sequencing was peripheral blood. DNA for the CDR3: TGTGCCAGCAGCGGACTTAATGAAAAACTGTTTTTT. This encodes CASSGLNEKLFF.